This T cell receptor (beta chain) came from a study of blood T cell repertoires in COVID-19. About the study: Samples came from the United States, Italy and Spain, spanning acute and convalescent COVID-19. Sample material is recorded as cDNA or gDNA derived from T cells, B-cell-depleted T cells, or PBMCs.

The V gene's germline CDR1 is SGHNT and CDR2 YYREEE (reference sequence). CDR3 length: 16 amino acids. Trimming took 4 bases from V and 4 from J; bases not matched to a gene: 13. Authors' processing steps: Estimates of nucleated cell counts were drawn from the amplification of reference gene primers. Profiling relied on immunoSEQ multiplex PCR, and the TCRdb table lists in-frame clones only, not all of them. The DNA was the basis for D and trimming; V, J and clone size are from that table. This sample has about 140,000 clones, with about 80% found just once. The clonotype comes from a woman aged 55-70 years with acute or convalescent COVID-19. The sequenced material came from peripheral blood. This chain links TRBV5-4 with TRBJ2-7; 8 bases are a match to TRBD2. The CDR3 DNA reads as TGTGCCAGCAGCCAAATGAATAGCGGGAAGGCATACGAGCAGTACTTC. It encodes CASSQMNSGKAYEQYF.